Below are 14 T cell receptor beta chains sequenced from a single sample in a study of blood T cell repertoires in COVID-19. Produced via immunoSEQ multiplex PCR; TCRdb's table is partial and in-frame only. The data show 140,000 or so clones, roughly 80% seen once. The sample comprised peripheral blood. These receptors were taken from a human donor in a cohort sampled during active COVID-19.

The chain links TRBV27 to TRBJ2-1; TRBD1 aligns across 8 bases. Trimming removed 3 bases from V and 9 bases from J; junction bases left unmatched: 10. Germline V gene sequence: CDR1 MNHEY, CDR2 SMNVEV (reference sequence). The CDR3 extends over 15 amino acids. This CDR3 is CASSLWQGALTEQFF. CDR3 nucleotides: TGTGCCAGCAGTTTGTGGCAGGGGGCATTGACTGAGCAGTTCTTC.

The rearrangement joins TRBV28 to TRBJ1-6, with a tentative D call TRBD1 (5 bases). Germline V CDR1 and CDR2: MDHEN, SYDVKM. V was shortened by 6 bases and J by 12 bases, with 12 bases between the two germline ends. The CDR3 is 12 residues long. The CDR3 reads CASRQTQGPLHF. CDR3 nucleotide sequence: TGTGCCAGCAGACAGACCCAGGGACCCCTCCACTTT.

Only a few counts were recorded for this clone. The rearrangement uses TRBV5-4 and TRBJ2-1, with 7 bases aligning to TRBD1. This CDR3 comprises 16 residues. V was pared by 1 base and J by 7 bases, with 11 bases of the junction left unmatched. Germline V gene lookup returns CDR1 SGHNT and CDR2 YYREEE (reference sequence). The CDR3 DNA reads TGTGCCAGCAGCTTGAATCCCCGGGACAGAGGTAATGAGCAGTTCTTC. Translating gives CASSLNPRDRGNEQFF.

This chain connects TRBV15 to TRBJ2-6, with D possibly being TRBD2 (5 bases). The germline gives CDR1 LNHNV, CDR2 YYDKDF (reference sequence). There are 20 residues in the CDR3. Between the trimmed V and J ends, which lost 3 bases and 0 bases, there was a span of 21 bases. In nucleotides, the CDR3 is TGTGCCACCAGCAGGAAGAGGGTGGCAGCCCAACCCTCTGGGGCCAACGTCCTGACTTTC. Translated, it gives CATSRKRVAAQPSGANVLTF. The variable domain in full, with the rest retrieved from reference TRBV15 and TRBJ2-6, is DAMVIQNPRYQVTQFGKPVTLSCSQTLNHNVMYWYQQKSSQAPKLLFHYYDKDFNNEADTPDNFQSRRPNTSFCFLDIRSPGLGDTAMYLCATSRKRVAAQPSGANVLTFGAGSRLTVL.

The V and J genes are TRBV7-8 and TRBJ1-5; 7 bases map to TRBD1. Germline values: CDR1 SGHVS, CDR2 FQNEAQ. V shed 3 bases and J 5 bases; nucleotides not matched to a gene: 16. CDR3 length equals 18 residues. The CDR3: CASSFEMGGRGIYQPQHF. The CDR3, as DNA: TGTGCCAGCAGCTTTGAAATGGGGGGCAGGGGGATTTATCAGCCCCAGCATTTT.

The genes are TRBV6-5 and TRBJ2-2; no clear D gene. CDR3 length equals 14 residues. CDR1 is MNHEY, CDR2 SVGAGI, per germline. Trimming shortened V by 6 bases and J by 5 bases, and 13 bases separated the two germline ends. The CDR3 DNA is TGTGCCAGCAGGATAGAAGTGTTGACCGGGGAGCTGTTTTTT. As protein: CASRIEVLTGELFF.

The chain recombines TRBV12-3 or TRBV12-4 with TRBJ2-3; D gene ambiguous. This CDR3 is 12 amino acids long. Trimming took off 5 bases at V and 6 bases at J, with 9 bases between the two ends. CDR3 residues: CASSSRRDTQYF. The CDR3 DNA sequence: TGTGCCAGCAGTAGTAGGCGGGATACGCAGTATTTT.

The chain uses TRBV7-6 and TRBJ2-2; weak D call: TRBD2 (6 bases). V gave up 8 bases and J gave up 4 bases, with 8 bases separating them. Germline CDR1 is SGHVS and CDR2 is FNYEAQ. CDR3 length: 12 amino acids. CDR3 sequence (DNA): TGTGCCAGCGCGGGGACCACCGGGGAGCTGTTTTTT. Residues: CASAGTTGELFF.

The genes are TRBV9 and TRBJ1-2, with a tentative D call TRBD1 (5 bases). V was trimmed by 4 bases and J by 2 bases, leaving 18 bases between them. Germline CDR1 reads SGDLS; CDR2 reads YYNGEE. The length of the CDR3 is 16 residues. The DNA for the CDR3 is TGTGCCAGCAGCCCCCTCTCGTTCGACAGAAACTATGGCTACACCTTC. Translated: CASSPLSFDRNYGYTF.

This rearrangement joins TRBV10-2 to TRBJ1-5; the match to TRBD1 covers 9 bases. V trimming: 6 bases; J trimming: 6 bases; junction bases outside the gene matches: 6. The CDR3 is 14 residues long. CDR1 WSHSY and CDR2 SAAADI come from the germline V gene. The CDR3 reads CASSVPGQGQPQHF. In DNA form, the CDR3 reads TGCGCCAGCAGCGTCCCGGGACAGGGTCAGCCCCAGCATTTT.

This clone has a handful of counts. V and J are TRBV6-5 and TRBJ1-5; possibly TRBD1 for D (5 bases). CDR3 length: 15 residues. CDR1 is MNHEY, CDR2 SVGAGI, per germline. V was trimmed by 2 bases and J by 3 bases, leaving 11 bases between them. The CDR3 DNA is TGTGCCAGCAGTTACCAATGGGGCATCAATCAGCCCCAGCATTTT. It is translated as CASSYQWGINQPQHF.

This chain links TRBV19 with TRBJ1-5, with unresolved D. Germline V gives CDR1 LNHDA, CDR2 SQIVND (reference sequence). The CDR3 covers 17 residues. Trimming removed 6 bases at V and 5 bases at J, with 23 bases between. The CDR3 loop reads CASSPILAEVVDQPQHF. For the CDR3, the DNA is TGTGCCAGTAGCCCAATTCTCGCGGAAGTGGTGGATCAGCCCCAGCATTTT.

This clone came up a few times. V usage is TRBV7-6 and J usage is TRBJ2-7; D possibly corresponds to TRBD1 (6 bases). Germline V gene data show CDR1 as SGHVS and CDR2 as FNYEAQ. With 3 bases removed from V and 4 bases from J, the gap between germline ends came to 10 bases. CDR3 length: 13 residues. The CDR3 sequence is CASSLTQGYEQYF. The CDR3 bases are TGTGCCAGCAGCTTGACACAGGGTTACGAGCAGTACTTC.

This clone was recorded a few times. The chain couples TRBV5-5 to TRBJ1-3; D uncertain. The V end was cut by 1 base, the J end by 3 bases, with 8 bases between. Germline V lookup: CDR1 SGHKS, CDR2 YYEKEE (reference sequence). The CDR3 has 14 amino acids. This CDR3 reads CASSLRTGGNTIYF. The DNA of the CDR3 is TGTGCCAGCAGCTTGCGAACGGGTGGAAACACCATATATTTT. The full variable domain, in which reference TRBV5-5 and TRBJ1-3 provide the parts outside the CDR3, is DAGVTQSPTHLIKTRGQQVTLRCSPISGHKSVSWYQQVLGQGPQFIFQYYEKEERGRGNFPDRFSARQFPNYSSELNVNALLLGDSALYLCASSLRTGGNTIYFGEGSWLTVV.